This entry lists 32 T cell receptor beta chains sequenced from one sample in a study of T cells in women clearing cervical HPV infection. Clones were sequenced by immunoSEQ multiplex PCR, and TCRdb holds only the in-frame ones, with some missing. The listing contains some 31,000 clones. Sequenced sample: blood buffy coat. The receptors were gathered from a woman aged 18 to 75 with a cervical HPV16 infection that either progressed to CIN3+ or cleared (not recorded which).

A word on this clone: The CDR3 end lies 3 residues beyond the end of the read and is filled in from the germline J gene. J is TRBJ2-2 and V is TRBV12-3 or TRBV12-4; 8 positions agree with TRBD2. CDR3 size: 15 residues. V shed 10 bases and J 2 bases; nucleotides not matched to a gene: 9. Partial CDR3 DNA: TGTGCCACTCAGCGGGGGACTATCAACACCGGGGAG. Translation: CATQRGTINTGE. The whole CDR3 region reads CATQRGTINTGELFF.

Of note for this clone: The CDR3 end lies 3 residues beyond the end of the read and is filled in from the germline J gene. The chain has TRBV5-6 and TRBJ1-2, with TRBD1 as a possible D gene (6 bases). Germline CDR1 is SGHDT and CDR2 is YYEEEE. With 1 base removed from V and 2 bases from J, the gap between germline ends came to 9 bases. This CDR3 has 14 amino acids. The CDR3 here is CASSLPGGNYGYTF. CDR3 bases read: TGTGCCAGCAGCTTGCCTGGGGGCAACTATGGC.

As to this clone: From the germline J gene comes the end of the CDR3, since the read stops 3 residues before it. This chain joins TRBV20-1 and TRBJ2-5, with 7 nucleotides matching TRBD2. Germline CDR1 is DFQATT and CDR2 is SNEGSKA (reference sequence). The CDR3 runs to 15 residues. With V trimmed by 1 base and J by 2 bases, 7 bases remained unmatched. The CDR3: CSARALGTKQETQYF. Incomplete CDR3 DNA: TGCAGTGCTAGAGCCCTCGGGACTAAACAAGAGACC.

For this clone: The CDR3 is cut off 3 residues early in the read; its end comes from the germline J gene. The chain couples TRBV2 to TRBJ1-2; 8 bases map to TRBD1. Germline CDR1 SNHLY, CDR2 FYNNEI. There are 14 residues in the CDR3. The V gene end was trimmed by 6 bases and the J gene end by 4 bases; junction bases not matched to a gene: 7. The CDR3 region is CASRVGQGSYGYTF. The CDR3 bases that were read are TGTGCCAGCAGGGTAGGACAGGGCAGCTATGGC.

In regard to this clone: The CDR3 end is not reached by the read, which stops 3 residues before it; the germline J gene fills it in. The rearrangement uses TRBV30 and TRBJ2-3, with 10 bases identical to TRBD2. This CDR3 is 14 amino acids long. CDR1 GTSNPN and CDR2 SVGIG come from the germline V gene (reference sequence). The V gene end was trimmed by 5 bases and the J gene end by 2 bases; junction bases not matched to a gene: 4. The CDR3 DNA, read in part, is TGTGCCTGGGAAACTAGCGGGATCACAGATACG. Translation gives CAWETSGITDT. The entire CDR3 reads CAWETSGITDTQYF.

As regards this clone: The read comes to an end 3 residues before the CDR3 does, leaving the germline J gene to fill in the end. The chain joins TRBV29-1 to TRBJ1-1; possibly TRBD1 for D (6 bases). Per the germline V gene, CDR1 is SQVTM and CDR2 is ANQGSEA. V lost 1 base and J 0 bases, leaving 12 bases between the germline ends. There are 15 residues in the CDR3. This CDR3 is CSVEARQALNTEAFF. CDR3 DNA (partial): TGCAGCGTTGAAGCCAGACAGGCTTTGAACACTGAA.

Of note for this clone: The read is 3 residues too short to cover the CDR3 end, so that end is filled in from the germline J gene. This chain joins TRBV18 and TRBJ1-2, with 12 bases matching TRBD1. This CDR3 region has 14 residues. Germline CDR1 KGHSH, CDR2 LQKENI. The sequenced part of the CDR3 DNA is TGTGCCAGCTCGATGGGACAGGGGGCAGAGGGC. Translated: CASSMGQGAEG. The whole CDR3 is CASSMGQGAEGYTF.

With respect to this clone: The sequenced fragment ends 3 residues before the CDR3 boundary, so the rest is inferred from the germline J gene. The chain carries TRBV4-2 and TRBJ1-1, with TRBD1 identical over 8 bases. CDR1 is LGHNA and CDR2 is YNFKEQ in the germline V gene. The CDR3 is 15 residues long. With 0 bases clipped from V and 1 base from J, the junction kept 1 base outside the gene matches. The CDR3 loop reads CASSQDTGGNTEAFF. The DNA read from the CDR3 is TGTGCCAGCAGCCAAGATACAGGGGGGAACACTGAA.

The chain's CDR3 is CASSQRYAGAYEQYF. CDR3 DNA (partial): TGCGCCAGCAGCCAGAGGTATGCGGGGGCATACGAG. J is TRBJ2-7 and V is TRBV4-1; tentative D call: TRBD2 (7 bases). The read stops 3 residues short of the end of the CDR3; the missing end is completed from the germline J gene. Germline V gene lookup returns CDR1 MGHRA and CDR2 YSYEKL. This CDR3 has 15 amino acids. V was shortened by 3 bases and J by 4 bases, with 16 bases between the two germline ends.

CDR3 DNA, as far as it was read: TGCAGTGCTAGCGTCCCGAACACTGAA. It specifies CSASVPNTE. The CDR3 in its entirety is CSASVPNTEAFF. The chain carries TRBV20-1 and TRBJ1-1; D remains unclear. The read ends 3 residues early relative to the CDR3; the germline J gene fills the gap. The CDR3 covers 12 residues. V lost 3 bases, J lost 1 base, and 6 bases lay in between. Germline CDR1 DFQATT, CDR2 SNEGSKA (reference sequence).

About this clone: Coverage ceases 3 residues before the CDR3 finishes, and the germline J gene fills in the end. The chain couples TRBV7-9 to TRBJ2-1; possible D gene TRBD2, 7 bases. Deletions cut 5 bases from V and 8 bases from J, with 19 bases between. The CDR3 runs 15 residues. Germline V gives CDR1 SEHNR, CDR2 FQNEAQ (reference sequence). The part of the CDR3 DNA that was read is TGTGCCAGCAGCCCACTCGGATGGGGGGGCGATGAG. The encoded protein is CASSPLGWGGDE. The CDR3 in its entirety is CASSPLGWGGDEQFF.

This CDR3 is CAWVRGYTEAFF. CDR3 DNA, as far as it was read: TGTGCCTGGGTCAGGGGATACACTGAA. The chain recombines TRBV30 with TRBJ1-1; D is possibly TRBD1 (6 bases). The DNA ends 3 residues before the CDR3 does, and the rest of the CDR3 is filled in from the germline J gene. Germline values: CDR1 GTSNPN, CDR2 SVGIG (reference sequence). The CDR3 sequence is 12 residues long. V lost 5 bases and J 3 bases, leaving 10 bases between the germline ends.

Details on this clone: The read ends 3 residues before the CDR3 terminus; that terminus is restored from the germline J gene. The rearrangement joins TRBV19 to TRBJ2-1; D may be TRBD1 (6 bases). Trimming took off 0 bases at V and 3 bases at J, with 15 bases between the two ends. Germline assignment: CDR1 LNHDA and CDR2 SQIVND (reference sequence). There are 17 residues in the CDR3. The CDR3 sequence is CASSIDRATGFYNEQFF. The sequenced part of the CDR3 DNA is TGTGCCAGTAGTATAGACCGGGCTACAGGGTTCTACAATGAG.

On this clone: The CDR3 end is not reached by the read, which stops 3 residues before it; the germline J gene fills it in. The rearrangement uses TRBV30 and TRBJ2-1; 7 nucleotides align to TRBD2. Germline CDR1 is GTSNPN and CDR2 is SVGIG (reference sequence). The length of the CDR3 is 15 residues. V lost 5 bases to trimming and J lost 3 bases; unmatched junction nucleotides: 10. CDR3 DNA, as far as it was read: TGTGCCTGGGGTGCCGGGACTACCTTCTACAATGAG. Translation: CAWGAGTTFYNE. The full CDR3 sequence reads CAWGAGTTFYNEQFF.

About this clone itself: The read ends 3 residues before the CDR3 terminus; that terminus is restored from the germline J gene. The V and J genes are TRBV20-1 and TRBJ2-7, with 10 bases aligning to TRBD2. Germline values: CDR1 DFQATT, CDR2 SNEGSKA (reference sequence). The CDR3 runs to 13 residues. The J segment lost 3 bases and the V segment lost 6 bases, leaving 5 bases of the junction unmatched. The CDR3 here is CSAPASGSYEQYF. Incomplete CDR3 DNA: TGCAGTGCCCCCGCTAGCGGGAGCTACGAG.

Note on this clone: The read ends 3 residues shy of where the CDR3 ends; the end is completed using the germline J gene. The chain uses TRBV4-1 and TRBJ1-2; possible D gene TRBD1, 6 bases. V lost 1 base to trimming and J lost 4 bases, with 16 bases between them. CDR1 and CDR2 (germline): MGHRA, YSYEKL. The length of the CDR3 is 16 residues. Partial CDR3 DNA: TGCGCCAGCAGCCAAGCGGCGGGGGCCAACCGCTATGGC. The encoded protein is CASSQAAGANRYG. The CDR3 in full is CASSQAAGANRYGYTF.

Notes on this clone: The CDR3 extends 3 residues past the end of the read, so its final part is completed from the germline J gene. J is TRBJ2-7 and V is TRBV5-1; perhaps TRBD1 as D (6 bases). Trimming cost V 4 bases and J 3 bases, with 11 bases left between them. This CDR3 spans 13 amino acids. Germline V gene lookup returns CDR1 SGHRS and CDR2 YFSETQ. The CDR3 loop is CASSPGQYYEQYF. The covered CDR3 bases are TGCGCCAGCAGCCCAGGACAGTACTACGAG. Full variable domain (rest looked up from reference TRBV5-1 and TRBJ2-7): KAGVTQTPRYLIKTRGQQVTLSCSPISGHRSVSWYQQTPGQGLQFLFEYFSETQRNKGNFPGRFSGRQFSNSRSEMNVSTLELGDSALYLCASSPGQYYEQYFGPGTRLTVT.

On this clone itself: The read halts 3 residues ahead of the CDR3 end, with the missing end drawn from the germline J gene. The V gene is TRBV6-1, the J gene TRBJ2-3; 9 bases are shared with TRBD2. Germline V CDR1 and CDR2: MNHNS, SASEGT. With V trimmed by 10 bases and J by 4 bases, 12 bases remained unmatched. The CDR3 consists of 15 residues. The DNA read from the CDR3 is TGTGCCACCCGTGAACTAGCGGGTAACGCAGATACG. Amino acids: CATRELAGNADT. In full, the CDR3 reads CATRELAGNADTQYF.

Worth noting for this clone: The read halts 3 residues ahead of the CDR3 end, with the missing end drawn from the germline J gene. V gene TRBV19 combines with J gene TRBJ1-2; D is unresolved. This CDR3 has 10 amino acids. The germline V and J ends were trimmed by 8 bases and 7 bases, with 8 bases remaining between them. Germline V CDR1 and CDR2: LNHDA, SQIVND (reference sequence). The CDR3 protein is CASWASGYTF. The covered CDR3 bases are TGTGCCAGTTGGGCCTCTGGC.

In regard to this clone: Sequencing ends 3 residues short of the CDR3 end; the germline J gene provides the rest. This chain joins TRBV19 and TRBJ2-7; 9 positions agree with TRBD1. Germline V gives CDR1 LNHDA, CDR2 SQIVND (reference sequence). V was pared by 4 bases and J by 6 bases, with 1 base of the junction left unmatched. This CDR3 is 12 amino acids long. CDR3 DNA, as far as it was read: TGTGCCAGTAGTAACAGGGGGCGCGAG. Translating it yields CASSNRGRE. The whole CDR3 reads CASSNRGREQYF.

Worth noting for this clone: Read data end 3 residues before the CDR3 end; the end is taken from the germline J gene. This rearrangement joins TRBV20-1 to TRBJ2-5; 8 nucleotides line up with TRBD1. Per germline, CDR1 DFQATT and CDR2 SNEGSKA (reference sequence). The CDR3 totals 15 residues. V lost 5 bases and J lost 2; bases outside the gene matches: 10. The CDR3 loop reads CSAYPGTGLQETQYF. The sequenced CDR3 bases are TGCAGTGCTTACCCCGGGACAGGCCTACAAGAGACC.

In the case of this clone: The read terminates 3 residues before the CDR3 end, so the remaining end is supplied by the germline J gene. V is TRBV13 and J is TRBJ2-7, with no clear D. The CDR3 is 14 amino acids. In germline, CDR1 is PRHDT, CDR2 FYEKMQ (reference sequence). With 0 bases removed from V and 0 bases from J, the gap between germline ends came to 6 bases. The DNA read from the CDR3 is TGTGCCAGCAGCTTAGGCACATGCTCCTACGAG. As protein: CASSLGTCSYE. The CDR3 in full is CASSLGTCSYEQYF.

Points on this clone: The CDR3 end falls 3 residues outside the read, so it is completed with the germline J gene. The rearrangement uses TRBV5-1 and TRBJ2-7; 7 nucleotides match TRBD1. This CDR3 is 14 amino acids long. The germline V gene has CDR1 SGHRS and CDR2 YFSETQ. Germline trimming cut 4 bases from V and 6 bases from J; bases unmatched to any gene: 10. The chain's CDR3 is CASSVGTVLFEQYF. CDR3 bases read: TGCGCCAGCAGCGTGGGGACAGTTCTCTTCGAG.

As for this clone: From the germline J gene comes the end of the CDR3, since the read stops 3 residues before it. V is TRBV9 and J is TRBJ2-2; 7 bases map to TRBD2. The J segment lost 6 bases and the V segment lost 0 bases, leaving 8 bases of the junction unmatched. CDR3 size: 16 residues. Germline CDR1 SGDLS, CDR2 YYNGEE. The CDR3 bases that were read are TGTGCCAGCAGCGTAGTCGGCGGGAGAGGGTCCGGGGAG. It codes for CASSVVGGRGSGE. The full CDR3 protein is CASSVVGGRGSGELFF.

For this clone: The read ends 3 residues before the CDR3 terminus; that terminus is restored from the germline J gene. The chain is built from TRBV2 and TRBJ2-5, with 7 bases aligning to TRBD1. CDR3 length: 14 residues. From germline, CDR1 is SNHLY and CDR2 FYNNEI. Losses at the gene ends were 6 bases for V and 3 bases for J; bases not matched to a gene: 7. Partial CDR3 DNA: TGTGCCAGCAGCGATGACAGGGTTGAAGAGACC. This sequence encodes CASSDDRVEET. The full-length CDR3 reads as CASSDDRVEETQYF. Variable domain in full (rest from reference TRBV2 and TRBJ2-5): EPEVTQTPSHQVTQMGQEVILRCVPISNHLYFYWYRQILGQKVEFLVSFYNNEISEKSEIFDDQFSVERPDGSNFTLKIRSTKLEDSAMYFCASSDDRVEETQYFGPGTRLLVL.

For this clone: The read finishes 3 residues shy of the CDR3 end, and the germline J gene is used to complete it. This rearrangement joins TRBV18 to TRBJ2-7; 7 positions agree with TRBD1. Germline trimming cut 2 bases from V and 2 bases from J; bases unmatched to any gene: 3. The CDR3 contains 14 residues. Per germline, CDR1 KGHSH and CDR2 LQKENI. CDR3 region: CASSPDRAAYEQYF. The covered CDR3 bases are TGTGCCAGCTCACCAGACAGGGCTGCCTACGAG.

Comment on this clone: Read sequence stops 3 residues before the CDR3 end, and the germline J gene provides the missing end. The chain employs TRBV20-1 and TRBJ1-1, with TRBD1 matching 7 bases. Losses at the gene ends were 1 base for V and 6 bases for J; bases not matched to a gene: 8. The CDR3 totals 14 residues. Per germline, CDR1 DFQATT and CDR2 SNEGSKA (reference sequence). The sequenced CDR3 bases are TGCAGTGCTAGAGTTGGCAGGGGGAGCGCTGAA. Its translation is CSARVGRGSAE. The entire CDR3 protein reads CSARVGRGSAEAFF.

As for this clone: Read data end 3 residues before the CDR3 end; the end is taken from the germline J gene. V is TRBV10-1 and J is TRBJ2-1; D might be TRBD1 or TRBD2, each matching 5 bases. Looked up from germline, CDR1 is WNHNN and CDR2 is SYGVQD (reference sequence). The length of the CDR3 is 15 residues. The ends were cut back, 6 bases at V and 6 bases at J, with 18 bases in the middle. CDR3 bases read: TGCGCCAGCAGCCCGGAGAGGGGCCTGGGCAATGAG. It yields the protein CASSPERGLGNE. The CDR3, in full, reads CASSPERGLGNEQFF.

Concerning this clone itself: The sequenced fragment ends 3 residues before the CDR3 boundary, so the rest is inferred from the germline J gene. This chain joins TRBV19 and TRBJ1-3, with D possibly TRBD1 on 6 matching bases. Trimming took 4 bases from V and 2 from J, leaving 6 bases between them. CDR1 and CDR2 (germline): LNHDA, SQIVND (reference sequence). CDR3 length: 13 amino acids. The DNA read from the CDR3 is TGTGCCAGTAGTAGACAGGCTGGAAACACC. It yields the protein CASSRQAGNT. The entire CDR3 is CASSRQAGNTIYF. Using reference TRBV19 and TRBJ1-3 for the parts outside the CDR3, the full variable domain is DGGITQSPKYLFRKEGQNVTLSCEQNLNHDAMYWYRQDPGQGLRLIYYSQIVNDFQKGDIAEGYSVSREKKESFPLTVTSAQKNPTAFYLCASSRQAGNTIYFGEGSWLTVV.

About this clone: From the germline J gene comes the end of the CDR3, since the read stops 3 residues before it. The gene calls are TRBV30 and TRBJ1-1, with D hard to call. CDR1 and CDR2 from the germline V gene are GTSNPN and SVGIG (reference sequence). The CDR3 loop spans 11 amino acids. CDR3 amino acids: CAWSVTGRAFF. Partial CDR3 DNA: TGTGCCTGGAGTGTGACGGGTCGC.

Turning to this clone: Read data end 3 residues before the CDR3 end; the end is taken from the germline J gene. This chain connects TRBV20-1 to TRBJ2-7; 8 bases match TRBD1. Germline CDR1 and CDR2: DFQATT and SNEGSKA (reference sequence). V was clipped by 1 base and J by 2 bases; unmatched bases: 7. The CDR3 totals 15 residues. The CDR3: CSARVSRQGTYEQYF. Incomplete CDR3 DNA: TGCAGTGCTAGAGTTTCCAGACAGGGGACCTACGAG.

Notes on this clone: Read sequence stops 3 residues before the CDR3 end, and the germline J gene provides the missing end. The chain has TRBV29-1 and TRBJ2-5; 10 bases fit TRBD1. Germline V lookup: CDR1 SQVTM, CDR2 ANQGSEA. The CDR3 covers 15 residues. J gave up 5 bases and V 1 base, and 7 bases lay outside the gene matches. The part of the CDR3 DNA that was read is TGCAGCGTTGAAGGGATGGGACAGGGGCGGGAGACC. This codes for CSVEGMGQGRET. The full-length CDR3 reads as CSVEGMGQGRETQYF.